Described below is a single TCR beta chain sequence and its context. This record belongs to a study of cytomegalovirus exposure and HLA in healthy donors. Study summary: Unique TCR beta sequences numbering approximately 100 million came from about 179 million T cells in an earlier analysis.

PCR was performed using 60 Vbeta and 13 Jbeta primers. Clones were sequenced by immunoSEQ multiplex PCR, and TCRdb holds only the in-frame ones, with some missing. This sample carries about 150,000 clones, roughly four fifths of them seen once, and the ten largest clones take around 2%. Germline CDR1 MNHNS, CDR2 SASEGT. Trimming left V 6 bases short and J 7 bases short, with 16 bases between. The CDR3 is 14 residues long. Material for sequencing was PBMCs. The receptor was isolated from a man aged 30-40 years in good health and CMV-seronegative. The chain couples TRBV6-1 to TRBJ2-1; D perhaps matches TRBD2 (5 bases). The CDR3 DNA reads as TGTGCCAGCAGAGGCACCGGGATGATAAATGAGCAGTTCTTC. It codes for CASRGTGMINEQFF.